This T cell receptor beta chain was identified in a study of post-analysis software for immune sequencing data. Broader study findings: Samples made in the same batch grouped tightly together by F measure. Relative to controls, patients had a few TRBV segments at higher frequency, with TRBV5-6, TRBV5-1 and TRBV20-1 among these.

Unique molecular identifiers were present in the TCR beta cDNA libraries. TCRdb recomputed calls from the PCR reads with MiXCR, one row per CDR3 protein. Here the sample spans roughly 800,000 distinct CDR3 sequences, under 60% being singletons. Worth noting for this clonotype: Antigen: not known.

CDR1 MNHNS and CDR2 SASEGT come from the germline V gene. This CDR3 contains 16 residues. Germline trimming cut 4 bases from V and 1 base from J; bases unmatched to any gene: 4. The clonotype comes from a girl aged 10 to 17 with multiple sclerosis. The V and J genes are TRBV6-1 and TRBJ2-7; 13 nucleotides agree with TRBD2. Sequenced material: blood. In DNA form, the CDR3 reads TGTGCCAGCAGTGTCGGACTAGCGGGAGTGTCCTACGAGCAGTACTTC. Its translation is CASSVGLAGVSYEQYF.